This T cell receptor beta chain was profiled in a study of T cells after yellow fever vaccination. Study-level points and caveats: Few clonotypes appeared in both CD4 and CD8 compartments. The secondary T-cell response peaked on day 5, not day 15, but was weaker.

TCRdb reprocessed the 5' RACE reads with MiXCR, giving one entry per CDR3 protein. This sample has some 500,000 distinct CDR3 sequences; approximately 12% occur once, and the top ten carry more than 12%. Comments on this clonotype: Its antigen is unknown.

Specimen: PBMCs, collected on the day of the yellow fever booster vaccination. The receptor was isolated from a man between 25 and 39 years old who received the YFV17D yellow fever vaccine.

The CDR3 DNA follows: TGTGCCAGCAGTCAACCGGGGGGGGCCGCTGAAGCTTTCTTT. Protein product: CASSQPGGAAEAFF. This chain links TRBV6-1 with TRBJ1-1, with D perhaps TRBD1 (6 bases). The CDR3 loop spans 14 amino acids. CDR1 and CDR2 (germline): MNHNS, SASEGT. Trimming removed 5 bases from V and 6 bases from J, with 16 bases in between.